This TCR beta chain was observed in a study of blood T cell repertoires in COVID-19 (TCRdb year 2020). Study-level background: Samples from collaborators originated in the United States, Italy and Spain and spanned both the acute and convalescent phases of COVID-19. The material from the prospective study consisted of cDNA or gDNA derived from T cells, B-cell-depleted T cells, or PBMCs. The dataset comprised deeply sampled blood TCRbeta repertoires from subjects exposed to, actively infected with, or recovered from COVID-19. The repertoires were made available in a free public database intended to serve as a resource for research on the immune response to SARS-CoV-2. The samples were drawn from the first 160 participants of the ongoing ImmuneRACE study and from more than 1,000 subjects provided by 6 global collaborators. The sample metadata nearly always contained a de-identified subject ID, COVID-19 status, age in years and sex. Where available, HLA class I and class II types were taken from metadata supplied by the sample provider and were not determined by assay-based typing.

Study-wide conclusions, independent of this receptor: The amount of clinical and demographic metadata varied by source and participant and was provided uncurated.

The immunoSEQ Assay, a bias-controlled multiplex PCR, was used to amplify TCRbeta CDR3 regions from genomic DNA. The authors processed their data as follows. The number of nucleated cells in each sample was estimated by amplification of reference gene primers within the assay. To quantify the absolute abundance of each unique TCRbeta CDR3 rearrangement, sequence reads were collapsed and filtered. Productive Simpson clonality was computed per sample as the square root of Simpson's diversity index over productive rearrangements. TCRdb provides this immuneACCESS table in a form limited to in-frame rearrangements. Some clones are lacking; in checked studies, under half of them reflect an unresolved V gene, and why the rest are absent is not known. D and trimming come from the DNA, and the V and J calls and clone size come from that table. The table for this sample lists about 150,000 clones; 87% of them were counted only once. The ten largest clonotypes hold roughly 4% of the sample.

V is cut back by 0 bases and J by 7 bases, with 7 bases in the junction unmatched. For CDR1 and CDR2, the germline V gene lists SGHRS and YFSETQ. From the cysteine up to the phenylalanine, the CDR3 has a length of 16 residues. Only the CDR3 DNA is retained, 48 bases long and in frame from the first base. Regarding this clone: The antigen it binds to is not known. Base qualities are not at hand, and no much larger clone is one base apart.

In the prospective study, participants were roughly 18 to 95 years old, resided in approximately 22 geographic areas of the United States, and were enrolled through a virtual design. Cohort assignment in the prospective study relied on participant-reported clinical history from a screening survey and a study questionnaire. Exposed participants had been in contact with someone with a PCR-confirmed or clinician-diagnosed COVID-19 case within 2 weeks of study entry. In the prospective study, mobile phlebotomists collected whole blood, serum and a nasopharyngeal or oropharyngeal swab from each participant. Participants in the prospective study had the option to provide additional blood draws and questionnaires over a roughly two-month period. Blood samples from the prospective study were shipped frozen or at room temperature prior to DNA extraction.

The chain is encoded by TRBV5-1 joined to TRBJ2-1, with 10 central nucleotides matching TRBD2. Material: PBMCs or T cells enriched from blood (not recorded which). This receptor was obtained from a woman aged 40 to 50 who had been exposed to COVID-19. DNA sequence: TGCGCCAGCAGCTTGGATCTAGCGGGAGTAGGTAATGAGCAGTTCTTC. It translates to CASSLDLAGVGNEQFF.